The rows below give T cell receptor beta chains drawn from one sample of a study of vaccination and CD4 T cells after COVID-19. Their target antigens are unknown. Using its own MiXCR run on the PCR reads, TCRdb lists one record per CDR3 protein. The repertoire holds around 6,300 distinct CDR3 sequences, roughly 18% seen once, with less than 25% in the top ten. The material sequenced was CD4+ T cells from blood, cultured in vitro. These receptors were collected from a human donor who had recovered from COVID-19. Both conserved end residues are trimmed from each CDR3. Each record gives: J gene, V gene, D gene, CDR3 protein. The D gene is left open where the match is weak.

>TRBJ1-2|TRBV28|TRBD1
ASSSGTGLGYT
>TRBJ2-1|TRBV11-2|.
ASSFYRSGGSSYNEQF
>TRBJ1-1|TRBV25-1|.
ASSGKGFAEAF
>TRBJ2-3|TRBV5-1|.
ASSLAASVSADTQY
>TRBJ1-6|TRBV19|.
ASSIDRYNSPLH
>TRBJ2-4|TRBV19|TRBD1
ASSPPGTANIQY
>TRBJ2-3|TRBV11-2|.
ASSHSGGASTDTQY
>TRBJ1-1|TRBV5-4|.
ASNPAGTNTEAF
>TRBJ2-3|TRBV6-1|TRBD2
ASSTRLAGSTDTQY
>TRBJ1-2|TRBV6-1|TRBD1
ASSEPGGPHYGYT
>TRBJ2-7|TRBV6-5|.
ASSSRRVGKGHEQY
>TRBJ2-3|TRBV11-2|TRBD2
ASSLVGTSGRGTQY
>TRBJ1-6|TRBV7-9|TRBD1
ASSLGQDNSPLH
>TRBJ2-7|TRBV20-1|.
SAREAWRNEQY
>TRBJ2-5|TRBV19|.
ASSIDDKTQY
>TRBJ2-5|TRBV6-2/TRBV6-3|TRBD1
ASSRGQGETQY
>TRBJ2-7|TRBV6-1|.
ASSEQGSTYEQY
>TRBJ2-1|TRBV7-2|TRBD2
ASSLMSRSGTSGGPRYNEQF